A single sample gave rise to the 19 T cell receptor beta chains below, sequenced in a study of shared clonotypes between healthy human individuals. Assay used: immunoSEQ multiplex PCR; TCRdb lists only in-frame clones, some missing. The data contain approximately 980,000 clones, about three quarters of them singletons. Material for sequencing was memory CD4+ T cells sorted from blood. Subset noted: CD45RA-negative fraction. The receptors derive from a man aged 18 to 30 in good health.

This clone showed up just once. The rearrangement links TRBV6-5 to TRBJ1-6, with D maybe TRBD1 (5 bases). Germline V CDR1 and CDR2: MNHEY, SVGAGI. The V end was cut by 2 bases, the J end by 6 bases, with 14 bases between. The CDR3 is made up of 16 amino acids. The CDR3 reads CASSYDSPWGNSPLHF. The CDR3 DNA is TGTGCCAGCAGTTACGACAGTCCTTGGGGTAATTCACCCCTCCACTTT.

The V gene is TRBV27, the J gene TRBJ1-6; D unresolved. V was cut by 3 bases and J by 0 bases, with 6 bases left in between. Germline-derived CDR1 and CDR2 are MNHEY and SMNVEV (reference sequence). The CDR3 length is 15 residues. CDR3 nucleotide sequence: TGTGCCAGCAGTTTTTACAGCTCCTATAATTCACCCCTCCACTTT. This codes for CASSFYSSYNSPLHF.

CDR3 nucleotide sequence: TGTGCCAGCAGGTTGACTAGCGGGTTGGGCGATGAGCAGTTCTTC. It codes for CASRLTSGLGDEQFF. The chain has TRBV5-4 and TRBJ2-1; 10 bases are a match to TRBD2. The ends lost 5 bases at V and 8 bases at J; junction bases unmatched: 10. Per germline, CDR1 SGHNT and CDR2 YYREEE (reference sequence). This CDR3 contains 15 residues.

This chain links TRBV5-4 with TRBJ2-7, with D possibly TRBD2 on 6 matching bases. The germline gives CDR1 SGHNT, CDR2 YYREEE (reference sequence). Trimming left V 4 bases short and J 3 bases short, with 11 bases between. This CDR3 contains 13 residues. CDR3: CASSRVGGYEQYF. Written as DNA, the CDR3 is TGTGCCAGCAGCCGCGTGGGGGGCTACGAGCAGTACTTC.

The genes are TRBV5-5 and TRBJ2-3; maybe TRBD1 (6 bases). The V gene lost 0 bases and the J gene lost 2 bases, with 16 bases spanning the gap. The CDR3 totals 17 residues. Germline V gene sequence: CDR1 SGHKS, CDR2 YYEKEE (reference sequence). In DNA form, the CDR3 reads TGTGCCAGCAGCTTGGGGGGGACACGACCCGCCACAGATACGCAGTATTTT. Protein sequence: CASSLGGTRPATDTQYF. The whole variable domain, filled in from reference TRBV5-5 and TRBJ2-3, reads DAGVTQSPTHLIKTRGQQVTLRCSPISGHKSVSWYQQVLGQGPQFIFQYYEKEERGRGNFPDRFSARQFPNYSSELNVNALLLGDSALYLCASSLGGTRPATDTQYFGPGTRLTVL.

V gene TRBV7-8 combines with J gene TRBJ2-1; D call uncertain. V lost 0 bases, J lost 0 bases, and 9 bases lay in between. The germline gives CDR1 SGHVS, CDR2 FQNEAQ. The CDR3 totals 16 residues. The CDR3 DNA sequence: TGTGCCAGCAGCTTAGCCCACGGTAGCTCCTACAATGAGCAGTTCTTC. It yields the protein CASSLAHGSSYNEQFF. The full variable domain, in which reference TRBV7-8 and TRBJ2-1 provide the parts outside the CDR3, is GAGVSQSPRYKVAKRGQDVALRCDPISGHVSLFWYQQALGQGPEFLTYFQNEAQLDKSGLPSDRFFAERPEGSVSTLKIQRTQQEDSAVYLCASSLAHGSSYNEQFFGPGTRLTVL.

The chain joins TRBV29-1 to TRBJ2-2, with D unresolved. Trimming cost V 7 bases and J 6 bases, with 21 bases left between them. The CDR3 runs to 15 residues. The V gene's germline CDR1 is SQVTM and CDR2 ANQGSEA. The CDR3 spells CSALVTSAQAGELFF. The CDR3 DNA reads as TGCAGCGCGCTCGTCACGTCCGCCCAGGCCGGGGAGCTGTTTTTT.

The sample holds many counts of this clone. Additional DNA sequences in this sample encode the identical CDR3. The V and J genes are TRBV5-1 and TRBJ2-1; 9 positions agree with TRBD2. CDR1 SGHRS and CDR2 YFSETQ come from the germline V gene. This CDR3 has 14 residues. Trimming removed 2 bases from V and 4 bases from J; junction bases left unmatched: 1. The CDR3, as DNA: TGCGCCAGCAGCTTTAGCGGGAGTTACAATGAGCAGTTCTTC. It yields the protein CASSFSGSYNEQFF.

The table lists this clone with a few counts. The chain couples TRBV7-9 to TRBJ1-2; possibly TRBD1 for D (6 bases). The V end was cut by 4 bases, the J end by 4 bases, with 19 bases between. Germline CDR1 reads SEHNR; CDR2 reads FQNEAQ (reference sequence). CDR3 length: 16 residues. As DNA, the CDR3 is TGTGCCAGCAGCTCCACAGGGTGGGCAGATATCTATGGCTACACCTTC. Amino acid sequence: CASSSTGWADIYGYTF.

The rearrangement links TRBV13 to TRBJ1-2; possible D gene TRBD1, 6 bases. V was clipped by 5 bases and J by 7 bases, with 20 bases between them. Germline CDR1 reads PRHDT; CDR2 reads FYEKMQ (reference sequence). The CDR3 length is 15 residues. This CDR3 is CASSEQGRGWAGYTF. The CDR3 nucleotides are TGTGCCAGCAGCGAGCAGGGGAGGGGCTGGGCTGGCTACACCTTC.

This sequence joins TRBV5-1 and TRBJ2-1, with 8 positions matching TRBD2. The CDR3 is 15 residues long. Germline CDR1 is SGHRS and CDR2 is YFSETQ. The ends lost 7 bases at V and 4 bases at J; junction bases unmatched: 10. The CDR3 bases are TGCGCCAGCCGTCGGGCGGGGGGATCTTACAATGAGCAGTTCTTC. The encoded protein is CASRRAGGSYNEQFF.

V and J are TRBV20-1 and TRBJ2-7, with TRBD2 as a possible D gene (5 bases). Trimming stripped 3 bases from V and 7 bases from J, with 10 bases between. The CDR3 loop spans 11 amino acids. Germline V gives CDR1 DFQATT, CDR2 SNEGSKA (reference sequence). Here the CDR3 DNA reads TGCAGTGCTAGCCCGGGGTGGGAGCAGTACTTC. This translates into CSASPGWEQYF.

This clone is a singleton in its sample. The chain links TRBV7-9 to TRBJ2-5; D remains ambiguous. Germline V gene data show CDR1 as SEHNR and CDR2 as FQNEAQ (reference sequence). The CDR3 spans 14 residues. The V gene lost 1 base and the J gene lost 5 bases, with 11 bases spanning the gap. The CDR3 coding sequence is TGTGCCAGCAGCTTAGAGTCGTGGACGGAGACCCAGTACTTC. Protein product: CASSLESWTETQYF.

The chain recombines TRBV5-4 with TRBJ1-6, with 11 positions matching TRBD1. J lost 10 bases, V lost 2 bases, and 5 bases had no gene match. The germline V gene encodes CDR1 SGHNT and CDR2 YYREEE (reference sequence). The CDR3 loop spans 15 amino acids. The CDR3 here is CASSFGQGAGSPLHF. In nucleotides, the CDR3 is TGTGCCAGCAGCTTTGGACAGGGGGCTGGATCACCCCTCCACTTT.

This chain joins TRBV19 and TRBJ1-4; possible D gene TRBD1, 5 bases. In germline, CDR1 is LNHDA, CDR2 SQIVND (reference sequence). The CDR3 contains 14 residues. Trimming stripped 6 bases from V and 5 bases from J, with 13 bases between. CDR3 loop: CASRPIGGNEKLFF. The CDR3 region has the DNA TGTGCCAGTAGACCGATTGGGGGGAATGAAAAACTGTTTTTT.

The chain recombines TRBV30 with TRBJ2-5; tentative D call: TRBD1 (6 bases). The V end was cut by 3 bases, the J end by 5 bases, with 13 bases between. The CDR3 is 13 residues long. Germline CDR1 GTSNPN, CDR2 SVGIG (reference sequence). The CDR3 protein is CAWSYRAGETQYF. Here the CDR3 DNA reads TGTGCCTGGAGCTACAGGGCGGGCGAGACCCAGTACTTC. Based on the CDR3 plus reference TRBV30 and TRBJ2-5, the full variable domain is SQTIHQWPATLVQPVGSPLSLECTVEGTSNPNLYWYRQAAGRGLQLLFYSVGIGQISSEVPQNLSASRPQDRQFILSSKKLLLSDSGFYLCAWSYRAGETQYFGPGTRLLVL.

V is TRBV5-6 and J is TRBJ1-1; D remains ambiguous. V was trimmed by 0 bases and J by 3 bases, leaving 3 bases between them. This CDR3 has 12 residues. From germline, CDR1 is SGHDT and CDR2 YYEEEE. In DNA form, the CDR3 reads TGTGCCAGCAGCTTGGGGGACACTGAAGCTTTCTTT. This gives the protein CASSLGDTEAFF.

The rearrangement uses TRBV6-1 and TRBJ1-5; no reliable D call. Germline V CDR1 and CDR2: MNHNS, SASEGT. V shed 1 base and J shed 9 bases, with 7 bases lying between them. This CDR3 has 12 amino acids. The CDR3 sequence: CASSEDGRPQHF. CDR3 DNA sequence: TGTGCCAGCAGTGAAGATGGAAGGCCCCAGCATTTT.

CDR3 amino acids: CASSRGQGPYEQYF. CDR3 sequence (DNA): TGCGCCAGCAGCCGAGGACAGGGCCCCTACGAGCAGTACTTC. V usage is TRBV4-3 and J usage is TRBJ2-7, with TRBD1 matching over 8 bases. Germline V lookup: CDR1 LGHNA, CDR2 YSLEER. The length of the CDR3 is 14 residues. V lost 4 bases, J lost 2 bases, and 4 bases stayed unmatched.